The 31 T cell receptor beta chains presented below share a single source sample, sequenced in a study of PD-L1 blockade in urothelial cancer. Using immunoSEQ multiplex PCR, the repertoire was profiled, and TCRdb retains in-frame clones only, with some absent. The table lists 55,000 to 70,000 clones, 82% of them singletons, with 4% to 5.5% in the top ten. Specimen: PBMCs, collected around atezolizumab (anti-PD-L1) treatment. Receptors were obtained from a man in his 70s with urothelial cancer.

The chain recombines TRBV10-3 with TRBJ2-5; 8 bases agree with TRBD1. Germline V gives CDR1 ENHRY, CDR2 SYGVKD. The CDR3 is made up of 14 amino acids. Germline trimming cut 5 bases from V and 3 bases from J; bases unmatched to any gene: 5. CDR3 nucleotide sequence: TGTGCCATCAGTAAGGCAGGGGGCGAAGAGACCCAGTACTTC. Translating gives CAISKAGGEETQYF.

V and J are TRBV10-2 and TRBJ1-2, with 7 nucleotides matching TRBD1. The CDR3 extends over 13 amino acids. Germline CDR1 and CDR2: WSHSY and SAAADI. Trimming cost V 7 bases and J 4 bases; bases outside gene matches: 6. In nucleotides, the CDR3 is TGCGCCAGCACCCGACAGGGTCGCTATGGCTACACCTTC. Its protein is CASTRQGRYGYTF.

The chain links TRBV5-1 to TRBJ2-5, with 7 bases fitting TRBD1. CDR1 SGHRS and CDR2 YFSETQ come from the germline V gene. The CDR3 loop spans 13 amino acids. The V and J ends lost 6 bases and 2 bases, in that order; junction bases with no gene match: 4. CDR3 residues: CASNPTGQETQYF. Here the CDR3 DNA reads TGCGCCAGCAACCCGACAGGGCAAGAGACCCAGTACTTC.

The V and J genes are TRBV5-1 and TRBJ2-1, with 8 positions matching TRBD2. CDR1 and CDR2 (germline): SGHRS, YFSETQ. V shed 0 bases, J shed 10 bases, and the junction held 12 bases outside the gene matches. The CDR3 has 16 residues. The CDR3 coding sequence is TGCGCCAGCAGCTTGGGAAATAGCGGGACTCAGGGGGAGCAGTTCTTC. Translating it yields CASSLGNSGTQGEQFF.

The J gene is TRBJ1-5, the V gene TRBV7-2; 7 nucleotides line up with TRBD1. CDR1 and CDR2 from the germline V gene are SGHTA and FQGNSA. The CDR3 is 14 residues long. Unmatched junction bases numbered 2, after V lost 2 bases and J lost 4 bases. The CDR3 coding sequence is TGTGCCAGCAGCTTAAGGGACAGTAATCAGCCCCAGCATTTT. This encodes CASSLRDSNQPQHF.

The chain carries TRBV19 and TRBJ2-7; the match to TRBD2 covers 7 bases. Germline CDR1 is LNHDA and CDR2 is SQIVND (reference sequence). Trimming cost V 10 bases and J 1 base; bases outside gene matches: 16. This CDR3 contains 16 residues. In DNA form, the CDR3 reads TGTGCCACCTCCATCGGGAGTCTTAGCGGGTCCTACGAGCAGTACTTC. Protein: CATSIGSLSGSYEQYF.

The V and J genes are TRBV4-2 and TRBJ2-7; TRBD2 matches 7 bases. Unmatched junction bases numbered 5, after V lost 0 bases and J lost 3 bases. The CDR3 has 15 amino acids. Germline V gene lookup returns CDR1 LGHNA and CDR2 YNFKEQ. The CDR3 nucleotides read TGTGCCAGCAGCCAAGACGGGAGGAATTTCTACGAGCAGTACTTC. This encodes CASSQDGRNFYEQYF.

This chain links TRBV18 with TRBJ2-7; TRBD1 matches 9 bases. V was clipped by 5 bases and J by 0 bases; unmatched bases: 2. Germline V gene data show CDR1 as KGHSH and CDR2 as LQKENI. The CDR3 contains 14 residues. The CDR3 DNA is TGTGCCAGCTCAGGACAGGGGAGCTCCTACGAGCAGTACTTC. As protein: CASSGQGSSYEQYF.

CDR3 sequence (DNA): TGTGCCAGCAGCCTCAACAGGGTCACAGATACGCAGTATTTT. This encodes CASSLNRVTDTQYF. J is TRBJ2-3 and V is TRBV7-3; D might be TRBD1 (6 bases). The V end lost 5 bases, the J end lost 2 bases, and 11 bases lay between the germline ends. Germline V CDR1 and CDR2: SGHTA, FQGTGA. CDR3 size: 14 residues. Based on the CDR3 plus reference TRBV7-3 and TRBJ2-3, the full variable domain is GAGVSQTPSNKVTEKGKYVELRCDPISGHTALYWYRQSLGQGPEFLIYFQGTGAADDSGLPNDRFFAVRPEGSVSTLKIQRTERGDSAVYLCASSLNRVTDTQYFGPGTRLTVL.

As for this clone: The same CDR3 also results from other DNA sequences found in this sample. CDR3 DNA: TGTGCCAGCAGCTCACTAGCGGGAGGGCCCTACGAGCAGTACTTC. Translated: CASSSLAGGPYEQYF. V usage is TRBV11-2 and J usage is TRBJ2-7, with 13 bases identical to TRBD2. There are 15 residues in the CDR3. Germline-derived CDR1 and CDR2 are SGHAT and FQNNGV. Trimming removed 4 bases from V and 2 bases from J; junction bases left unmatched: 2.

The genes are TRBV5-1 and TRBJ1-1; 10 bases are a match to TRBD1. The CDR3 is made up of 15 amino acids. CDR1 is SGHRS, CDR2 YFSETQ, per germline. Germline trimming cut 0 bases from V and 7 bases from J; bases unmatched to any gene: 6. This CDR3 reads CASSLATGGVGEAFF. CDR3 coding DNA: TGCGCCAGCAGCTTGGCGACAGGGGGCGTGGGTGAAGCTTTCTTT.

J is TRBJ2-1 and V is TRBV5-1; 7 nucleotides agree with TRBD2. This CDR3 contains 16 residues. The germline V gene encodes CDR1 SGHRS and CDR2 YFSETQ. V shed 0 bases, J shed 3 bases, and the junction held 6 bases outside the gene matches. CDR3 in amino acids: CASSLGPSGDYNEQFF. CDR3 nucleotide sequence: TGCGCCAGCAGCTTGGGCCCTAGCGGAGACTACAATGAGCAGTTCTTC.

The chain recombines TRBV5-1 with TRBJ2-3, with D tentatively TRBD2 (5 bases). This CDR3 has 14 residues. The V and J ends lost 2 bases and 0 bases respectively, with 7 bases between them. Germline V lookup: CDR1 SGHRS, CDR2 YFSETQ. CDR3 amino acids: CASSFERSTDTQYF. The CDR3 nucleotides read TGCGCCAGCAGCTTCGAGCGGAGCACAGATACGCAGTATTTT. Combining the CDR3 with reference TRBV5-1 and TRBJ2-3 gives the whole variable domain KAGVTQTPRYLIKTRGQQVTLSCSPISGHRSVSWYQQTPGQGLQFLFEYFSETQRNKGNFPGRFSGRQFSNSRSEMNVSTLELGDSALYLCASSFERSTDTQYFGPGTRLTVL.

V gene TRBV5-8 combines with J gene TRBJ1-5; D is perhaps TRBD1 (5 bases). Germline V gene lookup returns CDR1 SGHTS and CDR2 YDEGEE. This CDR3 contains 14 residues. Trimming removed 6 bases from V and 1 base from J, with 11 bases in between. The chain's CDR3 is CASKKRGSNQPQHF. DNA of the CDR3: TGTGCCAGCAAGAAAAGGGGAAGCAATCAGCCCCAGCATTTT.

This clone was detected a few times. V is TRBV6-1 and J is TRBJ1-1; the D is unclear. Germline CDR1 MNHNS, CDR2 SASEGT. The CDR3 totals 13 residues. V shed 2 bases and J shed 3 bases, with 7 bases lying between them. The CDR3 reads CASSELSDTEAFF. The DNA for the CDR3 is TGTGCCAGCAGTGAACTTAGTGACACTGAAGCTTTCTTT.

CDR3 loop: CASSTTTGFTGNTIYF. CDR3 nucleotides: TGTGCCAGTAGTACGACGACAGGGTTTACTGGAAACACCATATATTTT. The V and J genes are TRBV19 and TRBJ1-3, with 7 positions matching TRBD1. The germline V gene encodes CDR1 LNHDA and CDR2 SQIVND (reference sequence). Unmatched junction bases numbered 8, after V lost 4 bases and J lost 2 bases. This CDR3 is 16 amino acids long.

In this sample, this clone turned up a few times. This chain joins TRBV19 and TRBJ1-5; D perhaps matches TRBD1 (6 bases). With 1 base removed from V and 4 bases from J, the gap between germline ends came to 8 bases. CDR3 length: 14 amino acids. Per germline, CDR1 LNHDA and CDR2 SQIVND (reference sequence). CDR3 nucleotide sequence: TGTGCCAGTAGTATAGCACAGGGAAATCAGCCCCAGCATTTT. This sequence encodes CASSIAQGNQPQHF.

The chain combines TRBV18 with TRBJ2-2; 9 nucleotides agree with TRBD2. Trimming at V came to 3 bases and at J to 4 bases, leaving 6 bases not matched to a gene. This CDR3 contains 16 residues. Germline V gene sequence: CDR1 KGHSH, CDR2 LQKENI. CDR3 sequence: CASSPPSGTLTGELFF. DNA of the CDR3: TGTGCCAGCTCACCTCCTAGCGGGACGCTCACCGGGGAGCTGTTTTTT.

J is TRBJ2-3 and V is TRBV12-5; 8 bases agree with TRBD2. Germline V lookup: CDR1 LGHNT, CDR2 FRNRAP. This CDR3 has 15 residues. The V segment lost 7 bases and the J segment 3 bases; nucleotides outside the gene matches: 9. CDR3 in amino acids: CASDPSGRVTDTQYF. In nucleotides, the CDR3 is TGTGCTAGTGACCCGAGCGGGAGAGTGACAGATACGCAGTATTTT.

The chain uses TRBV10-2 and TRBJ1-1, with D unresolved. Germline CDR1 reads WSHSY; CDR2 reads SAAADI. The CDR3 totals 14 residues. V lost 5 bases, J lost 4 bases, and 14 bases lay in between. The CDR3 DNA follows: TGCGCCAGCAGTTCCGGGATTTCCATCACTGAAGCTTTCTTT. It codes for CASSSGISITEAFF.

CDR3 bases: TGTGCCTGGAGGGCTGGCCTAGCGGGAACAGATACGCAGTATTTT. Protein product: CAWRAGLAGTDTQYF. This chain links TRBV30 with TRBJ2-3; 9 bases line up with TRBD2. Germline CDR1 and CDR2: GTSNPN and SVGIG (reference sequence). Trimming took 3 bases from V and 3 from J; bases not matched to a gene: 7. The CDR3 is 15 residues long.

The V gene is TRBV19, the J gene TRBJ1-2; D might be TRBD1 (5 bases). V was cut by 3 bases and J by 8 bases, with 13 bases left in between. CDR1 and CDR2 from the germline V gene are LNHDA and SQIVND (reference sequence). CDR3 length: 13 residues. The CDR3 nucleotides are TGTGCCAGTAGTATCGGGGGAGGAGGAGGCTACACCTTC. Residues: CASSIGGGGGYTF.

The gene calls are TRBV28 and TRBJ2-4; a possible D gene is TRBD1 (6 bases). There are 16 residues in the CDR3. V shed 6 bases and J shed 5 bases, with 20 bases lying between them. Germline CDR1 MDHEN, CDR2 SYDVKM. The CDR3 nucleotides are TGTGCCAGCAGCAGGGATAACAGGGTGCGGGAAAACATTCAGTACTTC. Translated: CASSRDNRVRENIQYF.

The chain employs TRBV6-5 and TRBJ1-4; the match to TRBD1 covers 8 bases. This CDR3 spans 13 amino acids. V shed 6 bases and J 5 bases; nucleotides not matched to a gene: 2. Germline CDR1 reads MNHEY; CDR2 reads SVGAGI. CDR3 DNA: TGTGCCAGCAGGCGACAGGGGAATGAAAAACTGTTTTTT. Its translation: CASRRQGNEKLFF.

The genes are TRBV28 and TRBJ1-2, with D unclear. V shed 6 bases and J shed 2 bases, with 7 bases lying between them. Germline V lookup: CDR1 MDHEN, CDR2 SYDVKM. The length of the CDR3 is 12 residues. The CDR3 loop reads CASSRVNYGYTF. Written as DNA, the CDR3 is TGTGCCAGCAGCCGAGTAAACTATGGCTACACCTTC.

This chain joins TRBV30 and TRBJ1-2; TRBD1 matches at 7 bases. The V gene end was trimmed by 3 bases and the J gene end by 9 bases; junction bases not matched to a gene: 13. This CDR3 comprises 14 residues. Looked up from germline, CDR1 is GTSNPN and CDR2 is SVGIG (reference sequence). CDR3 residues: CAWRGPGTAMRYTF. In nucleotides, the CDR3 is TGTGCCTGGAGAGGACCCGGGACAGCGATGCGCTACACCTTC.

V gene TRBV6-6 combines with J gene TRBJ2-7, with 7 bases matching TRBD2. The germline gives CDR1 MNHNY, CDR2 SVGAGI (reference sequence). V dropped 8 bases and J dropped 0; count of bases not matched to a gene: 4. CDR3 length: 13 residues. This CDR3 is CASGGDGSYEQYF. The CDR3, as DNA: TGTGCCAGCGGGGGGGACGGCTCCTACGAGCAGTACTTC.

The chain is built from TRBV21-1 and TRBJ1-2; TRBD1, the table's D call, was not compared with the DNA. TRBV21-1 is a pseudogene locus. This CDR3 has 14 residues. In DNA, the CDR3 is TGTGCCAGCACCCCCGGAAGCAGGGTCTATGGCTACACCTTC. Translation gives CASTPGSRVYGYTF.

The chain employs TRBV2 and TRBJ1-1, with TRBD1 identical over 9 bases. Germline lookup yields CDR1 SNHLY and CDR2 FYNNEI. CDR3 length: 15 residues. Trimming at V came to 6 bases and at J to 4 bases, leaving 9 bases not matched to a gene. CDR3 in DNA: TGTGCCAGCAGAAGGACAGGGGTCGAAGGCACTGAAGCTTTCTTT. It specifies CASRRTGVEGTEAFF.

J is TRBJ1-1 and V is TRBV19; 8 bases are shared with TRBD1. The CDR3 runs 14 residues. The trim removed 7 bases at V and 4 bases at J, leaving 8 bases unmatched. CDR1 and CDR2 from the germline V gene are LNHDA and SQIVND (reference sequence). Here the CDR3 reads CASNFDRGRTEAFF. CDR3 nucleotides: TGTGCCAGTAATTTCGACAGGGGACGCACTGAAGCTTTCTTT. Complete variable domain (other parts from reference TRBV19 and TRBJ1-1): DGGITQSPKYLFRKEGQNVTLSCEQNLNHDAMYWYRQDPGQGLRLIYYSQIVNDFQKGDIAEGYSVSREKKESFPLTVTSAQKNPTAFYLCASNFDRGRTEAFFGQGTRLTVV.

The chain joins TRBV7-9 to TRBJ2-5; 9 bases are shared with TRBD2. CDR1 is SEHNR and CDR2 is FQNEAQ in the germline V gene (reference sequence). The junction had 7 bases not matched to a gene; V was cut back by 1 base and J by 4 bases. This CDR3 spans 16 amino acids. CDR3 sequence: CASSLGGGRARETQYF. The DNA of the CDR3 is TGTGCCAGCAGCTTAGGTGGCGGGAGGGCTCGAGAGACCCAGTACTTC.